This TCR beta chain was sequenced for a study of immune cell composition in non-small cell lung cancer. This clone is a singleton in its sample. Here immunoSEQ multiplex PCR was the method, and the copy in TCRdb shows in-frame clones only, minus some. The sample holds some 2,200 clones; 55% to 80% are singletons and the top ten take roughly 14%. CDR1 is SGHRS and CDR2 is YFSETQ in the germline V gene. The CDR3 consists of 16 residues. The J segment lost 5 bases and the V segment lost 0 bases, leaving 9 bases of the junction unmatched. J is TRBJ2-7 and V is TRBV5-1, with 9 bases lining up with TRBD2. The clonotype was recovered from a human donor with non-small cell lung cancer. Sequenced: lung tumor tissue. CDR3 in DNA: TGCGCCAGCAGCTTGGAGGGGACTAGCCGATTCGACGAGCAGTACTTC. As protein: CASSLEGTSRFDEQYF.